Listed below are T cell receptor beta chains from one sample, sequenced in a study of T cells after yellow fever vaccination. TCRdb fed the 5' RACE reads into MiXCR, producing one record per CDR3 protein. This sample has hundreds of thousands of distinct CDR3 sequences, with approximately 15% found just once. Source: PBMCs, taken on the day of the yellow fever booster vaccination. The receptors were gathered from a young man who received the YFV17D yellow fever vaccine. Each CDR3 is given with its conserved first and last residue. A D gene is named only where the DNA matches it firmly. Only part of the rows carry a size: once, few, many, or a class if the clone is expanded.

d_call	clone_size	v_call	j_call	cdr3_aa	cdr3_nt
-	few	TRBV14	TRBJ2-1	CASSQAGYYNEQFF	TGTGCCAGCAGCCAAGCGGGATACTACAATGAGCAGTTCTTC
TRBD2	many	TRBV7-2	TRBJ2-1	CASSSLRAGVLNREQFF	TGTGCCAGCAGCTCTCTCCGAGCGGGAGTACTTAATCGGGAGCAGTTCTTC
-	few	TRBV4-2	TRBJ2-1	CASSPRFPKSGRRNEQFF	TGTGCCAGCAGCCCCCGGTTCCCCAAAAGCGGAAGACGCAATGAGCAGTTCTTC
-	-	TRBV30	TRBJ1-4	CAWKFSRGGELFF	TGTGCCTGGAAGTTTTCGCGAGGGGGTGAACTGTTTTTT
-	few	TRBV7-2	TRBJ2-3	CASSSPIGSQYF	TGTGCCAGCAGCTCCCCTATAGGGTCGCAGTATTTT
-	-	TRBV10-3	TRBJ2-1	CAIRKRAGDVSFPFF	TGTGCCATCAGGAAGCGGGCCGGAGATGTGTCGTTCCCGTTCTTC
TRBD2	-	TRBV28	TRBJ2-7	CASSPRGSGRTPSGDF	TGTGCCAGCAGTCCCCGGGGTAGCGGGAGGACTCCTTCGGGGGACTTC
TRBD1	few	TRBV29-1	TRBJ1-1	CSVLGGQGNTEAFF	TGCAGCGTCCTGGGGGGACAGGGGAACACTGAAGCTTTCTTT
-	-	TRBV7-8	TRBJ1-3	CASSLTRNTIYF	TGTGCCAGCAGCTTAACTCGAAACACCATATATTTT
-	few	TRBV9	TRBJ1-6	CASSYGQSSYNSPLHF	TGTGCCAGCAGCTACGGACAGAGCTCCTATAATTCACCCCTCCACTTT
-	many	TRBV10-1	TRBJ2-2	CASSDPGDGSGELFF	TGCGCCAGCAGCGACCCAGGGGACGGGTCCGGGGAGCTGTTTTTT
TRBD1	many	TRBV6-7	TRBJ2-7	CASSYSGQGPYEQYF	TGTGCCAGCAGTTACTCGGGACAGGGCCCCTACGAGCAGTACTTC
TRBD1	many	TRBV7-8	TRBJ2-7	CASSLGTAYEQYF	TGTGCCAGCAGCCTTGGGACAGCCTACGAGCAGTACTTC
-	-	TRBV6-2/TRBV6-3	TRBJ2-6	CASSSSGVGADVLTF	TGTGCCAGCAGTTCTTCAGGGGTGGGGGCCGACGTCCTGACTTTC
-	few	TRBV29-1	TRBJ2-5	CSVGTFETQYF	TGCAGCGTGGGTACTTTTGAGACCCAGTACTTC
-	many	TRBV11-2	TRBJ2-1	CASSSYRDKQYNEQFF	TGTGCCAGCAGCTCATACCGGGACAAGCAATACAATGAGCAGTTCTTC
-	-	TRBV19	TRBJ1-5	CASTEHSNQPQHF	TGTGCCAGTACGGAACATAGCAATCAGCCCCAGCATTTT
TRBD1	many	TRBV19	TRBJ1-5	CASSHDGTGKNQPQHF	TGTGCCAGTAGTCACGACGGGACAGGGAAGAATCAGCCCCAGCATTTT
-	-	TRBV5-1	TRBJ1-5	CASSLVSAGPQHF	TGCGCCAGCAGCTTGGTTAGCGCCGGGCCCCAGCATTTT
-	few	TRBV5-1	TRBJ2-3	CASSKQGPSTDTQYF	TGCGCCAGCAGCAAGCAGGGGCCTAGCACAGATACGCAGTATTTT